This record concerns one TCR beta chain sequence. Its recognized antigen is unknown. No much larger clonotype is one base removed from it; base qualities were not supplied. The treatment or condition label of this sample denotes: live attenuated yellow fever vaccine strain. At each blood-draw timepoint, two biological replicates of bulk PBMCs were obtained. PBMCs were isolated from peripheral blood using a standard Ficoll-Paque protocol. TriZol was used to extract RNA from bulk PBMCs, from CD4 and CD8 fractions, and from dextramer-positive and dextramer-negative fractions. This sample is part of a study of T cells after yellow fever vaccination (dated by TCRdb to between 2018 and 2020). As for the study more broadly: Libraries from fractions with low cell numbers were prepared with the SMART-Seq v4 Ultra Low Input RNA kit. Bulk PBMC replicates and cell subsets were isolated from blood drawn at multiple timepoints before and after both primary and secondary immunization. The cohort comprised two healthy male donors, one aged 18 to 29 and one aged 30 to 40 years. To follow T-cell clones before and after both primary and booster YFV17D yellow fever vaccination, bulk TCR alpha and beta repertoires underwent longitudinal sequencing. On the study overall, not on this receptor specifically: FACS-sorted repertoires could contain abundant contaminating clonotypes from the bulk population, so computational filtering was required. After the booster, most clones that had expanded after primary vaccination were detected again (around 95% of CD4 and 88% of CD8), suggesting broad maintenance of memory. Compared with the primary T-cell response, the secondary T-cell response was weaker but faster, peaking on day 5 rather than day 15. A small fraction of clonotypes showed up in both the CD4 and CD8 compartments, probably as a result of convergent recombination. Only two donors were included in the study, so the extent to which the findings can be generalized is limited.

From the cysteine up to the phenylalanine, the CDR3 has a length of 13 residues. Of the read, only the CDR3 DNA is kept; its 39 bases are in frame from base 1. CDR1 and CDR2 are drawn from the germline V gene: KGHSH, LQKENI. Trimmed from V: 5 bases; trimmed from J: 7 bases; junction bases lacking a gene match: 2. TCR cDNA was synthesized by 5'RACE template switching, through which a universal primer site and unique molecular identifiers were introduced. Priming for cDNA synthesis came from both the TCR alpha and TCR beta constant segments. Library amplification involved two PCR steps, and the second step added sample barcodes and sequencing adapters. Sequencing of libraries was done on Illumina HiSeq 2500 (2x100 bp) or NovaSeq (2x150 bp). The paper's data handling went like this. Reads were demultiplexed and collapsed into UMI consensus sequences with MIGEC, and V(D)J alignment was performed with MiXCR. Using edgeR on replicate PBMC samples, clonotypes were called vaccine-responding if FDR was below 0.01 and the log2 fold change was above 5 up to day 15. Each bulk clonotype received a CD4 or CD8 identity based on whether the sequenced CD4 or CD8 repertoire contained that clonotype at higher abundance. The raw public data were reprocessed by TCRdb itself: fastp quality trimming at Q25, MiXCR clonotype calling, in-frame beta chains only. A single entry per CDR3 protein holds the most common genes and DNA from its merged rows. These V and J calls derive from TCRdb rather than the authors' analysis. The sample table shows some 600,000 distinct CDR3 sequences, and around 12% are seen once. 15% of the sample lies in the top ten.

The sequences come from PBMCs, collected on the day of the yellow fever booster vaccination. This TCR was sampled from a man between 25 and 39 years old who received the YFV17D yellow fever vaccine. This receptor chain uses TRBV18 and TRBJ1-6; TRBD1 aligns with 7 central bases. The DNA sequence is TGTGCCAGCTCAAGGGGGCGGAATTCACCCCTCCACTTT. This is translated as CASSRGRNSPLHF.